Listed below are T cell receptor beta chains from one sample, sequenced in a study of radiotherapy plus CTLA-4 blockade in lung cancer. Clones were sequenced by immunoSEQ multiplex PCR, and TCRdb holds only the in-frame ones, with some missing. The table includes tens of thousands of clones, around 70% detected once. This specimen was peripheral blood, taken from a patient treated with radiotherapy plus ipilimumab. These receptors were taken from a human donor with non-small cell lung cancer who had stable disease on radiotherapy plus ipilimumab. The conserved cysteine and the conserved F or W are not part of the CDR3 here. Fields, in order: J gene, V gene, clone size, CDR3 protein. A clone size is listed for some rows: how often the clone was seen (once, few, many), or a class if it is expanded.

>TRBJ2-1|TRBV28|-
ASSRAGGNNEQF
>TRBJ1-5|TRBV27|-
ASSSGDRLYQPQH
>TRBJ2-3|TRBV18|-
ASSPPSGSLVDTQY
>TRBJ1-1|TRBV5-1|-
ASSFLGTGNTEAF
>TRBJ1-1|TRBV19|-
ASSPGGQEAF
>TRBJ2-1|TRBV7-3|medium-sized
ASSPRRGNEQF
>TRBJ1-1|TRBV21-1|once
ASSNKGGITMNTEAF
>TRBJ2-3|TRBV5-1|-
ASSLDGTRADTQY
>TRBJ1-2|TRBV5-1|-
ASSLSGGGYT
>TRBJ2-1|TRBV6-1|-
ASRAGTGGYNEQF
>TRBJ1-6|TRBV15|-
ATSRDRGFSPLH
>TRBJ2-7|TRBV11-2|-
ASSSGQMVLREQY
>TRBJ2-2|TRBV5-1|-
ASSFLKLDTGELF
>TRBJ2-1|TRBV7-9|-
ASSQSGGASYNEQF
>TRBJ2-3|TRBV5-1|-
ASSHNPEGSFKSVRDTQY
>TRBJ2-7|TRBV5-1|-
ASTEGGTWN
>TRBJ1-5|TRBV28|-
ASTYGNQPQH
>TRBJ1-2|TRBV28|-
ASYARGGYT
>-|TRBV18|-
ASSPQPYEQY
>TRBJ2-2|TRBV5-1|few
ASGEGGGPGTGELF
>TRBJ2-7|TRBV6-1|-
AARTGGPGEQY
>TRBJ2-5|TRBV28|-
ASSLVHRGEGETQY
>TRBJ2-7|TRBV5-4|medium-sized
ASSSGLVIFEQY
>TRBJ1-4|TRBV4-3|-
ASSHRGASDEKLF
>TRBJ2-1|TRBV11-3|-
ASSSSPSSYNEQF
>TRBJ2-6|TRBV11-2|-
ASSLQGAGANVLT
>TRBJ2-7|TRBV2|-
ASSSGRNSYEQY
>TRBJ2-1|TRBV29-1|few
SVDGTEGNNEQF
>TRBJ1-1|TRBV9|-
ASSVPQDRGLDTEAF
>TRBJ2-1|TRBV6-1|few
ASSDSNEQF
>TRBJ2-7|TRBV10-2|-
ASSEGPAYEQY
>TRBJ2-3|TRBV6-5|few
ASIPRGVGTDTQY
>TRBJ2-3|TRBV9|-
ASSVRSLAVSTDTQY
>TRBJ1-4|TRBV4-2|-
ASSQDSPYGEKLF
>TRBJ2-6|TRBV5-8|once
ASSLGPGANVLT
>TRBJ2-7|TRBV10-2|-
ASSESTPGYEQY
>TRBJ1-5|TRBV30|once
AWSDFYRGNQPQH
>TRBJ1-4|TRBV2|once
ASREGFLAWKLF
>TRBJ1-2|TRBV19|few
ASSLQGRDGYT
>TRBJ1-1|TRBV14|-
ASSQGGGGAPNTEAF
>TRBJ2-3|TRBV5-6|-
ASSLRGVTDTQY
>TRBJ2-1|TRBV5-6|-
ASSFRSPQVNEQF
>TRBJ2-7|TRBV5-1|-
ASSLDPEQLYYEQY
>TRBJ2-7|TRBV10-1|-
ASSERRVGTYEQY
>TRBJ1-5|TRBV7-9|-
ASSSLDADRAGQPQH
>TRBJ2-7|TRBV6-1|few
ASSERAASGRSYEQY
>TRBJ1-2|TRBV7-2|-
ASSLAGPGASGGYT
>TRBJ2-5|TRBV4-1|-
ASSQGRGRGARQETQY
>TRBJ2-1|TRBV5-1|-
ASSSSSGSYNEQF
>TRBJ2-2|TRBV6-4|-
ASSVGSGSAGELF
>TRBJ1-3|TRBV7-2|-
ASSPGADGNTIY
>TRBJ1-2|TRBV5-6|-
ASSYDRDNT
>TRBJ1-2|TRBV25-1|-
ASSSLGYGYT
>TRBJ2-2|TRBV5-4|-
ASSLGGTDTGELF
>TRBJ2-5|TRBV9|few
ASSVGYRGETQY
>TRBJ2-6|TRBV6-5|few
ASSDQSGGANVLT
>TRBJ1-1|TRBV11-2|-
ASSLTGIGTEAF
>TRBJ2-3|TRBV5-1|once
ASSLTRGQGAGDTQY
>TRBJ2-7|TRBV6-5|-
ASSYYQGGREQY